This is a list of T cell receptor beta chains from one sample in a study of cytomegalovirus exposure and HLA in healthy donors. Assay used: immunoSEQ multiplex PCR; TCRdb lists only in-frame clones, some missing. Its clone listing holds some 130,000 clones. Sequenced input: PBMCs. The receptors here all came from a woman aged 35 to 49 in good health and CMV-seronegative. Each CDR3 is given without its conserved first and last residue. Fields, in order: J gene, V gene, CDR3 protein.

TRBJ1-4,TRBV18,ASSRWGTGATTNERMF
TRBJ1-1,TRBV5-4,ASRATGGSAEAF
TRBJ2-5,TRBV5-1,ASSLGRVRETQY
TRBJ1-4,TRBV7-9,ASSLSGTTNEKLF
TRBJ1-3,TRBV28,ASSMLSMGSGNTIY
TRBJ1-2,TRBV5-1,ASSLDEGAAFYGYT
TRBJ1-5,TRBV27,ASGRRGEDQPQH
TRBJ1-5,TRBV7-2,ASSLGPAGGQPQH
TRBJ1-5,TRBV6-1,ASSGLPGSNQPQH
TRBJ2-5,TRBV7-2,ASASGEGETQY
TRBJ1-2,TRBV2,ASSDRGYGYT
TRBJ2-7,TRBV10-2,ASSASGTGVGEQY
TRBJ1-5,TRBV6-5,ASTDTTGGPQH
TRBJ2-3,TRBV6-1,ASSEALWLARGADTQY
TRBJ2-2,TRBV4-3,ASSQGQDRPNTGELF
TRBJ2-7,TRBV29-1,SVWDKGMKY
TRBJ2-7,TRBV4-2,ASSHAEGANYEQY
TRBJ1-1,TRBV6-1,ASSVPWGTRPLNTEAF
TRBJ2-2,TRBV6-4,ASNQGGGTGELF
TRBJ1-1,TRBV7-2,ASSLGRGWSTEAF
TRBJ1-5,TRBV7-9,ASSFARSNQPQH
TRBJ1-2,TRBV7-2,ASSLDSGGYDGYT
TRBJ1-3,TRBV28,ASSLWGQGNGNTIY